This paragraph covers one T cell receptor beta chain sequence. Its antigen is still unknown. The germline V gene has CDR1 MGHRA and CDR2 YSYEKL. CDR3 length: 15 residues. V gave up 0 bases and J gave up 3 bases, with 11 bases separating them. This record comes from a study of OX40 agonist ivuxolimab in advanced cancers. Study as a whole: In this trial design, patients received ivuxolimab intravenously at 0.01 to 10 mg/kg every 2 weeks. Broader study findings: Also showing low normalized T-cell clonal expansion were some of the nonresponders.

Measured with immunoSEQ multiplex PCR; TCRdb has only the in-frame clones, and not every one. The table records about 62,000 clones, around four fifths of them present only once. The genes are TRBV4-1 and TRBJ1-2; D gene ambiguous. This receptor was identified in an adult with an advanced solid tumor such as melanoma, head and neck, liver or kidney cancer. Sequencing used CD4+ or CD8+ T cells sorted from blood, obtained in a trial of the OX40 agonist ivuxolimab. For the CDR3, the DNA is TGCGCCAGCAGCCAAGATCACGGACTCTACTATGGCTACACCTTC. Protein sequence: CASSQDHGLYYGYTF.